Listed below are T cell receptor beta chains from one sample, sequenced in a study of PD-1 blockade in classical Hodgkin lymphoma. Assay used: immunoSEQ multiplex PCR; TCRdb lists only in-frame clones, some missing. The sample lists 9,000 to 10,000 clones, approximately 90% occurring once. Here the sequenced sample was peripheral blood mononuclear cells (PBMCs), taken at baseline. Receptors were obtained from a human donor with classical Hodgkin lymphoma. CDR3s include the opening cysteine and the closing phenylalanine or tryptophan. The order of the fields is CDR3 length, V gene, J gene, clone size, D gene, CDR3 protein, CDR3 DNA. A D gene is named only where the DNA matches it firmly. Only part of the rows carry a size: once, few, many, or a class if the clone is expanded.

14,TRBV21-1,TRBJ2-7,NA,NA,CASSDYRGIGEQYF,TGTGCCAGCAGCGACTACAGGGGTATCGGCGAGCAGTACTTC
14,TRBV7-9,TRBJ2-1,NA,TRBD2,CASDRLAGGGEQFF,TGTGCCAGCGACCGACTAGCGGGAGGGGGGGAGCAGTTCTTC
15,TRBV29-1,TRBJ1-1,NA,NA,CSVGPGHGMNTEAFF,TGCAGCGTGGGCCCAGGCCACGGAATGAACACTGAAGCTTTCTTT
13,TRBV6-4,TRBJ2-7,NA,TRBD1,CASSLQGGHEQYF,TGTGCCAGCAGTTTACAGGGGGGCCACGAGCAGTACTTC
14,TRBV15,TRBJ2-5,NA,TRBD1,CAIRPGTASSEQYF,TGTGCCATCCGCCCCGGGACAGCAAGCTCAGAGCAGTACTTC
14,TRBV5-1,TRBJ2-3,NA,TRBD2,CASSKLAGTDTQYF,TGCGCCAGCAGCAAACTAGCGGGTACAGATACGCAGTATTTT
18,TRBV4-1,TRBJ1-1,NA,NA,CASSQGLRVSNKNTEAFF,TGCGCCAGCAGCCAAGGGCTCAGAGTTTCGAACAAAAACACTGAAGCTTTCTTT
15,TRBV10-2,TRBJ1-2,few,TRBD1,CASLRTGEGPGGYTF,TGCGCCAGCTTAAGGACAGGAGAGGGCCCTGGGGGCTACACCTTC
14,TRBV29-1,TRBJ2-5,NA,NA,CSVAGHRKRETQYF,TGCAGCGTAGCGGGACACCGGAAAAGAGAGACCCAGTACTTC
13,TRBV5-1,TRBJ2-7,NA,NA,CASNQGYFTEQYF,TGCGCCAGCAACCAGGGGTATTTCACCGAGCAGTACTTC
21,TRBV4-1,TRBJ2-6,NA,TRBD1,CASSQDPARDRGQTGANVLTF,TGCGCCAGCAGCCAAGACCCAGCCAGGGACAGGGGGCAAACTGGGGCCAACGTCCTGACTTTC
16,TRBV19,TRBJ2-3,NA,NA,CASSKDLYSSTDTQYF,TGTGCCAGTAGTAAAGACTTGTATTCTAGCACAGATACGCAGTATTTT
15,TRBV5-6,TRBJ2-7,few,NA,CASSLSLVAFHEQYF,TGTGCCAGCAGCTTAAGTCTGGTCGCATTCCACGAGCAGTACTTC
14,TRBV6-5,TRBJ2-7,NA,TRBD1,CASSTGTGFHEQYF,TGTGCCAGCAGTACCGGGACAGGGTTCCACGAGCAGTACTTC
16,TRBV7-9,TRBJ1-1,large,TRBD1,CASSFRDSKAYTEAFF,TGTGCCAGCAGCTTCCGGGACAGCAAGGCGTACACTGAAGCTTTCTTT
13,TRBV10-2,TRBJ2-7,NA,NA,CASSDAGIYEQYF,TGCGCCAGCAGTGATGCGGGGATATACGAGCAGTACTTC
17,TRBV2,TRBJ2-5,once,TRBD1,CASTFIPGQGAQETQYF,TGTGCCAGCACGTTTATACCGGGACAGGGGGCCCAAGAGACCCAGTACTTC
14,TRBV11-1,TRBJ1-1,NA,TRBD1,CASSVRTGRTEAFF,TGTGCCAGCAGCGTACGGACAGGACGGACTGAAGCTTTCTTT
14,TRBV11-2,TRBJ2-5,NA,TRBD1,CASSTGQVKETQYF,TGTGCCAGCAGCACAGGACAGGTTAAAGAGACCCAGTACTTC
15,TRBV4-1,TRBJ2-2,NA,TRBD2,CASSGREGNTGELFF,TGCGCCAGCAGCGGACGGGAGGGGAACACCGGGGAGCTGTTTTTT
14,TRBV11-3,TRBJ2-4,NA,NA,CASSLAGSDGIQYF,TGTGCCAGCAGCTTAGCGGGAAGTGATGGCATTCAGTACTTC
14,TRBV5-4,TRBJ1-6,NA,NA,CASSQINPGSPLHF,TGTGCCAGCAGCCAAATAAACCCTGGTTCACCCCTCCACTTT
14,TRBV4-1,TRBJ1-5,few,NA,CASSQDYSNQPQHF,TGCGCCAGCAGCCAAGATTACAGCAATCAGCCCCAGCATTTT
11,TRBV20-1,TRBJ2-1,NA,NA,CSEKTGLEQFF,TGCAGTGAAAAAACAGGACTCGAGCAGTTCTTC
14,TRBV5-1,TRBJ1-3,NA,NA,CASSVEGSGNTIYF,TGCGCCAGCAGCGTGGAGGGGTCCGGAAACACCATATATTTT
17,TRBV7-8,TRBJ2-2,NA,NA,CASVRGPTLGDTGELFF,TGTGCCAGCGTCCGGGGACCGACCCTCGGGGACACCGGGGAGCTGTTTTTT
15,TRBV14,TRBJ2-2,once,TRBD2,CASSPISGRLGELFF,TGTGCCAGCAGCCCAATTAGCGGGAGGCTAGGGGAGCTGTTTTTT
13,TRBV6-4,TRBJ1-4,once,NA,CASSENGGRKLFF,TGTGCCAGCAGTGAAAATGGGGGTAGAAAACTGTTTTTT
15,TRBV4-1,TRBJ2-7,NA,NA,CASSQGFQSSYEQYF,TGCGCCAGCAGCCAAGGTTTCCAGAGCTCCTACGAGCAGTACTTC
15,TRBV7-9,TRBJ2-7,NA,NA,CASSLLEKTTYEQYF,TGTGCCAGCAGCTTATTGGAGAAGACAACCTACGAGCAGTACTTC
15,TRBV9,TRBJ2-1,once,TRBD2,CASSASGNNYNEQFF,TGTGCCAGCAGCGCCAGCGGGAATAACTACAATGAGCAGTTCTTC
13,TRBV11-3,TRBJ1-2,NA,TRBD1,CASSSDRAGGYTF,TGTGCCAGCAGCTCCGACAGGGCTGGAGGCTACACCTTC
16,TRBV18,TRBJ2-7,NA,TRBD2,CASSPPGAGVLYEQYF,TGTGCCAGCTCACCGCCGGGAGCGGGGGTTCTCTACGAGCAGTACTTC
14,TRBV6-5,TRBJ2-3,NA,NA,CASSEQGGTDTQYF,TGTGCCAGCAGTGAACAAGGGGGCACAGATACGCAGTATTTT
16,TRBV7-2,TRBJ2-3,NA,TRBD2,CASSRGTSGSTDTQYF,TGTGCCAGCAGCCGCGGGACTAGCGGGAGCACAGATACGCAGTATTTT
16,TRBV11-3,TRBJ2-5,few,NA,CASSLGLRGAGETQYF,TGTGCCAGCAGCTTAGGCCTCAGGGGCGCGGGGGAGACCCAGTACTTC
15,TRBV4-3,TRBJ1-1,few,NA,CASSQDAPGNTEAFF,TGCGCCAGCAGCCAAGATGCGCCCGGGAACACTGAAGCTTTCTTT
14,TRBV21-1,TRBJ2-7,once,NA,CASSKAPNSYEQYF,TGTGCCAGCAGCAAAGCTCCGAACTCCTACGAGCAGTACTTC
15,TRBV4-1,TRBJ1-1,NA,NA,CASSPQDGSGRSAFF,TGCGCCAGCAGCCCCCAAGATGGATCAGGGAGGTCTGCTTTCTTT
13,TRBV9,TRBJ1-2,NA,NA,CASSPHSRDGYTF,TGTGCCAGCAGCCCACATTCCAGGGATGGCTACACCTTC
14,TRBV11-2,TRBJ2-7,NA,TRBD1,CASSLGTGIYEQYF,TGTGCCAGCAGCTTAGGGACAGGAATTTACGAGCAGTACTTC
13,TRBV27,TRBJ2-7,NA,NA,CASSLSLVYEQYF,TGTGCCAGCAGTTTATCGCTCGTGTACGAGCAGTACTTC
14,TRBV6-5,TRBJ2-7,NA,TRBD2,CASSHSGMLNEQYF,TGTGCCAGCAGTCATAGCGGGATGCTGAACGAGCAGTACTTC
18,TRBV14,TRBJ1-4,NA,TRBD1,CASSRTGTGYWANEKLFF,TGTGCCAGCAGCCGCACCGGGACAGGGTATTGGGCTAATGAAAAACTGTTTTTT